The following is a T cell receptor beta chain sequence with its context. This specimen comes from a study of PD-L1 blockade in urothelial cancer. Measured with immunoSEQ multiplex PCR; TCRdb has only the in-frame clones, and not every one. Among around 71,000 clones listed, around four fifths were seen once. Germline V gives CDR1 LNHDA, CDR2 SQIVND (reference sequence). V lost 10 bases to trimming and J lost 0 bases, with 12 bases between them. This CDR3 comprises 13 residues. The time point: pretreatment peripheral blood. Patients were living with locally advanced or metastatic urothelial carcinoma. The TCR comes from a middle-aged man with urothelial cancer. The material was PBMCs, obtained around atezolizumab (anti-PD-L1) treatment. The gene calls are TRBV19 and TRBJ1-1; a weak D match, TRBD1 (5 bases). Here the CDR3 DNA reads TGTGCCACCAACGCAGGGTTGAACACTGAAGCTTTCTTT. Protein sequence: CATNAGLNTEAFF.